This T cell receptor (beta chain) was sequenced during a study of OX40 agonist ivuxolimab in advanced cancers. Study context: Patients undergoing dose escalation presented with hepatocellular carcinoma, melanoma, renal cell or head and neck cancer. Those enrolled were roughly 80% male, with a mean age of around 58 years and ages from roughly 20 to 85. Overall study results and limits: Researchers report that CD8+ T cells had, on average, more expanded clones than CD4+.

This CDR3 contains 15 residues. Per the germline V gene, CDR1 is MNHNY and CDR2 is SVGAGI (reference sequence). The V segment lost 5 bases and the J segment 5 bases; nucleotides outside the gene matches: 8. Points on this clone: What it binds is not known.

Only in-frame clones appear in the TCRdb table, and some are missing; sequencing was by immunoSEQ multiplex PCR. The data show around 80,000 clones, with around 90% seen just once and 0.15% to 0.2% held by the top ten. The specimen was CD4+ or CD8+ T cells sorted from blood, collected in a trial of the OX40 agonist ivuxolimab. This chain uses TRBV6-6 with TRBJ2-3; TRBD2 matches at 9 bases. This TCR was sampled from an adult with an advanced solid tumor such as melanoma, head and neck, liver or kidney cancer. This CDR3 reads CASSGLAQSGDTQYF. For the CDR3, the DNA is TGTGCCAGCAGTGGACTAGCGCAGAGTGGAGATACGCAGTATTTT.